The 28 T cell receptor beta chains in this list originate from one sample, sequenced in a study of T cells after yellow fever vaccination. TCRdb passed the 5' RACE reads through MiXCR, listing each CDR3 protein once. The sample lists roughly 310,000 distinct CDR3 sequences, 3% to 4.5% occurring once. This specimen consisted of PBMCs, obtained on the day of the yellow fever booster vaccination. Source of these receptors: a young man who received the YFV17D yellow fever vaccine.

This clonotype was seen repeatedly, ten times or more. This rearrangement joins TRBV7-9 to TRBJ2-5; 8 nucleotides line up with TRBD2. CDR1 SEHNR and CDR2 FQNEAQ come from the germline V gene (reference sequence). This CDR3 contains 17 residues. V lost 4 bases to trimming and J lost 7 bases; unmatched junction nucleotides: 17. The CDR3 spells CASSSREGAGALPTQYF. DNA for the CDR3: TGTGCCAGCAGCTCCCGGGAAGGAGCGGGGGCCCTTCCGACCCAGTACTTC.

This clonotype appeared a few times. The chain joins TRBV18 to TRBJ2-1; D is perhaps TRBD1 (6 bases). Germline assignment: CDR1 KGHSH and CDR2 LQKENI. V lost 5 bases to trimming and J lost 2 bases, with 10 bases between them. The CDR3 loop spans 14 amino acids. The CDR3 spells CASSSGVAYNEQFF. CDR3 coding DNA: TGTGCCAGCTCATCAGGGGTAGCCTACAATGAGCAGTTCTTC.

This clonotype was seen ten or more times. The chain combines TRBV10-2 with TRBJ2-5; 12 bases agree with TRBD2. Germline assignment: CDR1 WSHSY and CDR2 SAAADI. This CDR3 spans 17 amino acids. The trim removed 0 bases at V and 5 bases at J, leaving 7 bases unmatched. In DNA form, the CDR3 reads TGCGCCAGCAGTGAGTCGCTAGCGGGGGGGATGTTGGAGACCCAGTACTTC. Translation: CASSESLAGGMLETQYF.

V gene TRBV7-9 combines with J gene TRBJ2-3; 11 bases are a match to TRBD2. With V trimmed by 5 bases and J by 2 bases, 6 bases remained unmatched. Per germline, CDR1 SEHNR and CDR2 FQNEAQ (reference sequence). CDR3 size: 16 residues. The CDR3 loop reads CASSPKGLAVTDTQYF. In nucleotides, the CDR3 is TGTGCCAGCAGCCCTAAGGGACTAGCGGTCACAGATACGCAGTATTTT.

This clonotype was counted between two and nine times. J is TRBJ2-5 and V is TRBV2; tentatively, D is TRBD1 or TRBD2 (5 bases each). The CDR3 extends over 14 amino acids. CDR1 is SNHLY and CDR2 is FYNNEI in the germline V gene. Trimming took off 3 bases at V and 0 bases at J, with 8 bases between the two ends. The CDR3 nucleotides are TGTGCCAGCAGTGAGGGACCTAACCAAGAGACCCAGTACTTC. It encodes CASSEGPNQETQYF.

This chain links TRBV2 with TRBJ2-2; perhaps TRBD1 as D (5 bases). CDR1 is SNHLY, CDR2 FYNNEI, per germline. V dropped 2 bases and J dropped 0 bases, with 7 bases sitting between them. The CDR3 length is 15 residues. CDR3 in DNA: TGTGCCAGCAGTGAAAAGGGGACGAACACCGGGGAGCTGTTTTTT. Amino acids: CASSEKGTNTGELFF.

This clonotype has just a few counts. V usage is TRBV6-2 or TRBV6-3 and J usage is TRBJ2-5; D is possibly TRBD1 (6 bases). This CDR3 region has 16 residues. V was shortened by 7 bases and J by 6 bases, with 24 bases between the two germline ends. The V gene's germline CDR1 is MNHEY and CDR2 SVGEGT. Here the CDR3 reads CASTPVPDRHSKTQYF. CDR3 coding DNA: TGTGCCAGCACTCCTGTCCCCGACAGGCATAGTAAGACCCAGTACTTC.

The table lists this clonotype with a few counts. This chain joins TRBV10-3 and TRBJ1-2; possible D gene TRBD1, 6 bases. V dropped 4 bases and J dropped 3 bases, with 9 bases sitting between them. Germline V lookup: CDR1 ENHRY, CDR2 SYGVKD. The CDR3 extends over 13 amino acids. The CDR3 coding sequence is TGTGCCATCAGTGCTAACAGGGACTATGGCTACACCTTC. Translated: CAISANRDYGYTF.

This chain joins TRBV24-1 and TRBJ2-5, with TRBD1 matching over 9 bases. This CDR3 has 15 amino acids. The trim removed 4 bases at V and 5 bases at J, leaving 7 bases unmatched. Per the germline V gene, CDR1 is KGHDR and CDR2 is SFDVKD. As DNA, the CDR3 is TGTGCCACCAGTGAATCAGGGACAGGGTCCGAGACCCAGTACTTC. It encodes CATSESGTGSETQYF.

This clonotype was observed many times. The V and J genes are TRBV12-3 or TRBV12-4 and TRBJ1-5; the match to TRBD1 covers 7 bases. The CDR3 spans 16 residues. V lost 5 bases to trimming and J lost 8 bases; unmatched junction nucleotides: 15. DNA for the CDR3: TGTGCCAGCAGTCCAGGACAGGTGGGCTTTGGAGAGCCCCAGCATTTT. Its protein is CASSPGQVGFGEPQHF.

This clonotype has only a few counts. V usage is TRBV4-3 and J usage is TRBJ2-1; 10 nucleotides match TRBD2. The CDR3 length is 15 residues. The V gene end was trimmed by 3 bases and the J gene end by 4 bases; junction bases not matched to a gene: 3. The germline CDR1 and CDR2 sequences are LGHNA and YSLEER. As DNA, the CDR3 is TGCGCCAGCAGCCATGAAGCGGGGGGGTACAATGAGCAGTTCTTC. Translated: CASSHEAGGYNEQFF.

This clonotype was seen repeatedly, ten times or more. The V call is TRBV29-1, the J call TRBJ2-1, with 11 nucleotides matching TRBD2. Germline CDR1 SQVTM, CDR2 ANQGSEA. The CDR3 is 14 amino acids. V trimming: 7 bases; J trimming: 8 bases; junction bases outside the gene matches: 10. The CDR3 DNA reads as TGCAGCGCCTCAGGGACTAGCGGAACGTATGAGCAGTTCTTC. Translated: CSASGTSGTYEQFF.

The chain combines TRBV7-2 with TRBJ1-6; no definite D call. Germline assignment: CDR1 SGHTA and CDR2 FQGNSA. CDR3 length equals 16 residues. The V and J ends lost 5 bases and 9 bases respectively, with 20 bases between them. This CDR3 is CASSPMLLPGGSPLHF. The CDR3 DNA follows: TGTGCCAGCAGCCCGATGTTGCTGCCCGGAGGTTCACCCCTCCACTTT.

V and J are TRBV5-1 and TRBJ1-1, with D uncertain. Germline CDR1 reads SGHRS; CDR2 reads YFSETQ. V dropped 4 bases and J dropped 12 bases, with 19 bases sitting between them. The CDR3 contains 13 residues. The CDR3, as DNA: TGCGCCAGCAGCCCCCCGAACGGTGGTCTCCCTTTCTTT. Translating it yields CASSPPNGGLPFF. The full variable domain, rest sourced from reference TRBV5-1 and TRBJ1-1, is KAGVTQTPRYLIKTRGQQVTLSCSPISGHRSVSWYQQTPGQGLQFLFEYFSETQRNKGNFPGRFSGRQFSNSRSEMNVSTLELGDSALYLCASSPPNGGLPFFGQGTRLTVV.

This clonotype was detected many times. The chain couples TRBV12-3 or TRBV12-4 to TRBJ2-1; D remains unclear. Trimming stripped 5 bases from V and 0 bases from J, with 11 bases between. There are 15 residues in the CDR3. The CDR3 DNA sequence: TGTGCCAGCAGTACCTCGGCAACCTCCTACAATGAGCAGTTCTTC. This sequence encodes CASSTSATSYNEQFF.

This clonotype was counted many times. The V and J genes are TRBV11-2 and TRBJ2-3, with D possibly matching TRBD1 (6 bases). Germline CDR1 is SGHAT and CDR2 is FQNNGV. CDR3 length: 15 residues. V was shortened by 5 bases and J by 4 bases, with 16 bases between the two germline ends. CDR3 protein: CASSQRQDLSDTQYF. In nucleotides, the CDR3 is TGTGCCAGCAGCCAGCGACAGGACCTTTCAGATACGCAGTATTTT.

This clonotype was found a few times. The chain employs TRBV5-1 and TRBJ2-1, with D perhaps matching TRBD1 or TRBD2 (5 bases each). The V end lost 4 bases, the J end lost 8 bases, and 16 bases lay between the germline ends. This CDR3 is 14 amino acids long. Germline values: CDR1 SGHRS, CDR2 YFSETQ. The CDR3 loop is CASSPGTASDEQFF. CDR3 sequence (DNA): TGCGCCAGCAGCCCTGGGACGGCCTCCGATGAGCAGTTCTTC. The whole variable domain, filled in from reference TRBV5-1 and TRBJ2-1, reads KAGVTQTPRYLIKTRGQQVTLSCSPISGHRSVSWYQQTPGQGLQFLFEYFSETQRNKGNFPGRFSGRQFSNSRSEMNVSTLELGDSALYLCASSPGTASDEQFFGPGTRLTVL.

This clonotype appeared a few times. The CDR3 DNA reads TGTGCCAGCAGCTTAGTGGCCGGGACAGTGGGTACTGAAGCTTTCTTT. Translating it yields CASSLVAGTVGTEAFF. V usage is TRBV11-2 and J usage is TRBJ1-1, with 7 nucleotides matching TRBD1. The CDR3 is made up of 16 amino acids. After removal of 1 base from V and 5 bases from J, the junction contained 10 bases not matched to a gene. Per the germline V gene, CDR1 is SGHAT and CDR2 is FQNNGV.

This clonotype was seen many times. The genes are TRBV20-1 and TRBJ2-7; TRBD1 matches 9 bases. Trimming at V came to 8 bases and at J to 4 bases, leaving 3 bases not matched to a gene. Germline V CDR1 and CDR2: DFQATT, SNEGSKA (reference sequence). There are 11 residues in the CDR3. The DNA for the CDR3 is TGCAGTACAGGGGGCACGTACGAGCAGTACGTC. It codes for CSTGGTYEQYV.

This clonotype showed up many times. Here the CDR3 reads CASTVFSGGMGTEAFF. The CDR3 DNA sequence: TGTGCCAGCACGGTGTTTTCTGGGGGAATGGGCACTGAAGCTTTCTTT. The chain carries TRBV12-3 or TRBV12-4 and TRBJ1-1; D possibly corresponds to TRBD1 (5 bases). This CDR3 contains 16 residues. Trimming left V 7 bases short and J 4 bases short, with 22 bases between.

This clonotype has a handful of counts. This chain joins TRBV20-1 and TRBJ1-1; tentatively, D is TRBD1 (6 bases). The CDR3 spans 14 residues. Germline V lookup: CDR1 DFQATT, CDR2 SNEGSKA (reference sequence). Trimming took off 3 bases at V and 11 bases at J, with 22 bases between the two ends. For the CDR3, the DNA is TGCAGTGCTAGTCGGACTCTCAAGACAGGAGGGGCTTTCTTT. Protein product: CSASRTLKTGGAFF.

This clonotype was observed a few times. The chain carries TRBV6-5 and TRBJ1-1; 9 bases are a match to TRBD1. CDR1 MNHEY and CDR2 SVGAGI come from the germline V gene. The V segment lost 5 bases and the J segment 6 bases; nucleotides outside the gene matches: 16. The CDR3 extends over 17 amino acids. The CDR3 region has the DNA TGTGCCAGCAGTCCCAAATCCGGGACAGGGCTCTCTCCTGAAGCTTTCTTT. Protein: CASSPKSGTGLSPEAFF.

This clonotype has just a few counts. The rearrangement joins TRBV6-5 to TRBJ1-2; 10 bases align to TRBD1. This CDR3 has 16 residues. Germline CDR1 and CDR2: MNHEY and SVGAGI. The V gene end was trimmed by 6 bases and the J gene end by 1 base; junction bases not matched to a gene: 8. DNA of the CDR3: TGTGCCAGCAGACCTGAAGGGACAGGGGTTAACTATGGCTACACCTTC. It encodes CASRPEGTGVNYGYTF.

This clonotype was seen ten or more times. The V gene is TRBV18, the J gene TRBJ1-1; TRBD1 agrees at 7 bases. The trim removed 1 base at V and 5 bases at J, leaving 7 bases unmatched. This CDR3 has 15 amino acids. The germline V gene encodes CDR1 KGHSH and CDR2 LQKENI. The CDR3 nucleotides read TGTGCCAGCTCACCACGGGACAGAAGAGAAACTGAAGCTTTCTTT. Its protein product is CASSPRDRRETEAFF.

This clonotype has at least ten counts. CDR3 in amino acids: CASSFGRKETQYF. The CDR3 nucleotides are TGTGCCAGCAGCTTCGGGCGGAAAGAGACCCAGTACTTC. This rearrangement joins TRBV7-3 to TRBJ2-5; D remains unclear. This CDR3 has 13 amino acids. Per germline, CDR1 SGHTA and CDR2 FQGTGA. V lost 3 bases and J 3 bases, leaving 8 bases between the germline ends.

This clonotype was detected ten times or more. The chain recombines TRBV20-1 with TRBJ2-5, with 7 bases identical to TRBD2. Germline CDR1 is DFQATT and CDR2 is SNEGSKA (reference sequence). With V trimmed by 0 bases and J by 2 bases, 3 bases remained unmatched. This CDR3 region has 14 residues. The CDR3 coding sequence is TGCAGTGCTAGAGATCCAGCGGGGCAAGAGACCCAGTACTTC. Residues: CSARDPAGQETQYF.

This clonotype was observed a few times. This chain connects TRBV5-1 to TRBJ1-2; 9 bases align to TRBD1. The CDR3 covers 17 residues. Germline values: CDR1 SGHRS, CDR2 YFSETQ. Trimming took 4 bases from V and 6 from J; bases not matched to a gene: 16. CDR3 nucleotides: TGCGCCAGCAGCCCGTTCGGGGACAGGGCGGAGATTGATGGCTACACCTTC. Amino acids: CASSPFGDRAEIDGYTF.

This chain connects TRBV5-4 to TRBJ2-7; a possible D gene is TRBD1 (5 bases). The CDR3 is 14 amino acids. V dropped 0 bases and J dropped 3 bases, with 10 bases sitting between them. CDR1 and CDR2 from the germline V gene are SGHNT and YYREEE (reference sequence). The CDR3 loop reads CASSLDEGVYEQYF. The CDR3 DNA reads as TGTGCCAGCAGCTTGGACGAAGGGGTCTACGAGCAGTACTTC.